One sample yielded the 8 T cell receptor beta chains listed below, sequenced in a study of control samples from healthy donors and cancer patients. Data came from immunoSEQ multiplex PCR; TCRdb stores just in-frame clones and leaves some out. This sample carries around 140,000 clones, around 92% of them seen once, and the ten largest clones take 2% to 2.5%. Material for sequencing was blood. The receptors derive from a woman between 50 and 59 years old in good health.

The gene calls are TRBV5-6 and TRBJ1-2; 9 positions match TRBD1. This CDR3 comprises 16 residues. V trimming: 6 bases; J trimming: 0 bases; junction bases outside the gene matches: 9. The germline V gene encodes CDR1 SGHDT and CDR2 YYEEEE. The CDR3 DNA reads TGTGCCAGCACCAAACCGGGACAGGGTGCTAACTATGGCTACACCTTC. Translated: CASTKPGQGANYGYTF.

The CDR3 DNA follows: TGTGCCACCAGTGGCCCCTTAGGCTACACCTTC. It specifies CATSGPLGYTF. The V gene is TRBV24-1, the J gene TRBJ1-2; D uncertain. The CDR3 sequence is 11 residues long. CDR1 is KGHDR and CDR2 is SFDVKD in the germline V gene. V dropped 5 bases and J dropped 8 bases, with 8 bases sitting between them.

This clone was detected only a few times. The gene calls are TRBV6-5 and TRBJ1-5; no definite D call. The V end lost 4 bases, the J end lost 4 bases, and 8 bases lay between the germline ends. CDR1 and CDR2 from the germline V gene are MNHEY and SVGAGI. The CDR3 is made up of 13 amino acids. The CDR3 loop reads CASSFAENQPQHF. The CDR3 DNA follows: TGTGCCAGCAGTTTCGCCGAAAATCAGCCCCAGCATTTT.

This chain uses TRBV12-3 or TRBV12-4 with TRBJ2-5, with D hard to call. Deletions cut 8 bases from V and 4 bases from J, with 14 bases between. The CDR3 is 13 residues long. CDR3 bases: TGTGCCAGCGGAGTTGATCGTCCAGAGACCCAGTACTTC. Protein: CASGVDRPETQYF.

This clone appeared once. The chain couples TRBV13 to TRBJ2-7, with 8 bases that match TRBD1. This CDR3 region has 15 residues. CDR1 and CDR2 from the germline V gene are PRHDT and FYEKMQ (reference sequence). The J segment lost 6 bases and the V segment lost 10 bases, leaving 17 bases of the junction unmatched. The CDR3 bases are TGTGCCACCTTAAAAGTACAGGGGGTTTCCCGCGAGCAGTACTTC. It translates to CATLKVQGVSREQYF.

Here the CDR3 reads CSVEGPGPQRAFF. CDR3 coding DNA: TGCAGCGTTGAGGGACCGGGCCCCCAACGAGCTTTCTTT. V is TRBV29-1 and J is TRBJ1-1, with D possibly being TRBD1 (5 bases). The germline V gene has CDR1 SQVTM and CDR2 ANQGSEA. The CDR3 length is 13 residues. Trimming took off 3 bases at V and 10 bases at J, with 18 bases between the two ends.

This chain connects TRBV28 to TRBJ2-7; no clear D. Between the trimmed V and J ends, which lost 5 bases and 2 bases, there was a span of 10 bases. The CDR3 totals 13 residues. CDR1 and CDR2 (germline): MDHEN, SYDVKM. The CDR3 DNA reads TGTGCCAGCAGTAGAGGTTCGACCTACGAGCAGTACTTC. It codes for CASSRGSTYEQYF.

This sequence joins TRBV7-6 and TRBJ1-3, with D hard to call. From germline, CDR1 is SGHVS and CDR2 FNYEAQ. The CDR3 contains 16 residues. Deletions cut 0 bases from V and 0 bases from J, with 9 bases between. The chain's CDR3 is CASSLADTDSGNTIYF. The CDR3, as DNA: TGTGCCAGCAGCTTAGCCGACACGGACTCTGGAAACACCATATATTTT.